These 4 T cell receptor beta chains originate from one sample sequenced in a study of T cells in Graves' hyperthyroidism and ophthalmopathy (dated by TCRdb to between 2017 and 2020). The method behind the library was multiplex PCR. The listed sequencing device is Illumina HiSeq 2000. Amplification of TCR beta CDR3 regions was carried out from RNA transcripts. A first-round RT-PCR of the TCR CDR3 used the HTBI primer set with the Qiagen OneStep RT-PCR kit. TCRdb cleaned the public reads at Q25 with fastp, built clones with MiXCR and kept in-frame beta chains. Entries are consolidated by CDR3 protein sequence, retaining the most common genes and DNA. The table for this sample lists roughly 400,000 distinct CDR3 sequences; more than 13% of them were counted only once. In total, the top ten clones hold approximately 29% of the sample. The sample taken for sequencing was blood. The receptors stem from a man aged 50 or older with Graves' ophthalmopathy.

This clonotype was found many times. This chain joins TRBV20-1 and TRBJ2-5, with TRBD1 matching 7 bases. This CDR3 has 15 residues. The germline V gene has CDR1 DFQATT and CDR2 SNEGSKA (reference sequence). The ends lost 3 bases at V and 4 bases at J; junction bases unmatched: 11. CDR3: CSASKSTGIGETQYF. The CDR3 nucleotides are TGCAGTGCTAGCAAATCGACAGGGATCGGAGAGACCCAGTACTTC.

This clonotype came up many times. V gene TRBV12-3 or TRBV12-4 combines with J gene TRBJ2-1; 8 bases are a match to TRBD2. There are 13 residues in the CDR3. V was pared by 7 bases and J by 11 bases, with 10 bases of the junction left unmatched. This CDR3 is CASTKLAADQQFF. CDR3 DNA: TGTGCCAGCACCAAACTAGCGGCAGATCAGCAGTTCTTC.

This chain links TRBV5-1 with TRBJ2-1; 8 positions agree with TRBD1. With 2 bases clipped from V and 7 bases from J, the junction kept 5 bases outside the gene matches. Germline values: CDR1 SGHRS, CDR2 YFSETQ. This CDR3 region has 14 residues. The CDR3 DNA reads TGCGCCAGCAGCTTTGGACAGGGTGTGAATGAGCAGTTCTTC. Translated: CASSFGQGVNEQFF.

The chain recombines TRBV27 with TRBJ2-7; D is perhaps TRBD2 (6 bases). Germline-derived CDR1 and CDR2 are MNHEY and SMNVEV (reference sequence). This CDR3 is built from 12 residues. V was shortened by 10 bases and J by 2 bases, with 12 bases between the two germline ends. The chain's CDR3 is CAMSGETYEQYF. DNA of the CDR3: TGTGCCATGTCGGGAGAGACCTACGAGCAGTACTTC.